This TCR beta chain was sequenced for a study of Tregs in tolerant kidney transplant recipients. Findings of the study overall: The most relevant donor-specific Treg TCRbeta repertoire apparently came from expansion with activated donor B cells. Findings come from small patient numbers and require larger validation.

Recipients received nonmyeloablative bone marrow transplants from related graft donors, with transient mixed chimerism. Thawed PBMCs were FACS-sorted into unstimulated CD4+CD25+CD127- regulatory T cells, CD4+CD25- non-regulatory cells, CD4 and CD8 cells. Details on this clone: Its antigen is as yet unknown.

Germline V lookup: CDR1 SGHAT, CDR2 FQNNGV. The CDR3 is made up of 14 amino acids. The V segment lost 0 bases and the J segment 5 bases; nucleotides outside the gene matches: 4. Profiled with immunoSEQ multiplex PCR; TCRdb holds only in-frame clones, not every one. The sample lists roughly 54,000 clones, roughly nine tenths occurring once. V gene TRBV11-2 combines with J gene TRBJ2-7, with TRBD2 identical over 7 bases. This TCR was sampled from a human patient who received a combined kidney and bone marrow transplant. A subset of T cells may come from the graft donor. The sample consisted of CD8+ T cells from blood (PBMCs), taken 12 months after the transplant. Here the CDR3 reads CASSLELAGDEQYF. The DNA for the CDR3 is TGTGCCAGCAGCTTAGAGCTTGCGGGAGACGAGCAGTACTTC.